This T cell receptor (beta chain) was identified during a study of cytomegalovirus exposure and HLA in healthy donors. PCR was performed using 60 Vbeta and 13 Jbeta primers. Libraries were prepared by immunoSEQ multiplex PCR; TCRdb keeps only in-frame clonotypes and omits some of them. The data show around 45,000 clones, with less than 75% seen just once and roughly 6% held by the top ten. General study results and limits: It was 164 TCR beta chains that were listed as cytomegalovirus-associated. Segments of the TCR beta V type were, in most cases, productive about 90% or about 30% of the time in an earlier analysis.

Donors consisted of healthy bone marrow donors. This clone was counted a single time. Its antigen remains unknown. The V gene's germline CDR1 is SNHLY and CDR2 FYNNEI. V gave up 8 bases and J gave up 0 bases, with 19 bases separating them. The CDR3 is made up of 16 amino acids. This TCR came from a man younger than 40 in good health and CMV-seronegative. The chain recombines TRBV2 with TRBJ1-2, with D tentatively TRBD1 (5 bases). The sample comprised PBMCs. CDR3 amino acids: CASHHKIEGANYGYTF. The DNA for the CDR3 is TGTGCCAGCCATCATAAGATCGAAGGGGCTAACTATGGCTACACCTTC.